One and the same sample provided the 27 T cell receptor beta chains below, sequenced in a study of blood T cells in healthy people across ages (dated by TCRdb to the mid-2010s). The library was built by means of 5' RACE. Sequencing instrument: Illumina HiSeq 2500. A second roughly 6 to 11 cycle PCR used a sample-barcoded 5' primer and a J-beta primer mix. TCRdb ran its own pipeline on the public reads, namely fastp trimming at Q25 and MiXCR clone calling, and kept in-frame beta chains. Every distinct CDR3 protein forms one entry, paired with its most common genes and DNA. In all, the sample holds hundreds of thousands of distinct CDR3 sequences, and about 20% of those were seen once. The top ten clonotypes cover around a fifth of the sample. The sample consisted of blood. The receptor source for this set is a man between 65 and 80 years old in good health.

Many counts were recorded for this clonotype. The genes are TRBV20-1 and TRBJ2-3; 10 bases fit TRBD2. CDR3 length equals 15 residues. The V segment lost 6 bases and the J segment 1 base; nucleotides outside the gene matches: 7. Germline assignment: CDR1 DFQATT and CDR2 SNEGSKA (reference sequence). The CDR3 loop is CSAESGGARTDTQYF. DNA of the CDR3: TGCAGTGCAGAGAGCGGGGGGGCTCGCACAGATACGCAGTATTTT.

This clonotype was seen more than once but under ten times. The chain links TRBV24-1 to TRBJ2-1; the match to TRBD2 covers 7 bases. This CDR3 region has 14 residues. V shed 6 bases and J 7 bases; nucleotides not matched to a gene: 8. Germline values: CDR1 KGHDR, CDR2 SFDVKD. CDR3 sequence reads: CATSRDYDRNEQFF. The CDR3 region has the DNA TGTGCCACCAGTCGGGACTACGATCGGAATGAGCAGTTCTTC.

This clonotype was seen many times. This chain uses TRBV4-1 with TRBJ1-4; possible D gene TRBD1, 5 bases. V dropped 0 bases and J dropped 3 bases, with 5 bases sitting between them. The CDR3 contains 14 residues. Germline-derived CDR1 and CDR2 are MGHRA and YSYEKL. The CDR3 bases are TGCGCCAGCAGCCAAGACAGGGCTAATGAAAAACTGTTTTTT. Protein product: CASSQDRANEKLFF.

In its sample, this clonotype was seen a few times. Lacking the conserved final phenylalanine or tryptophan, this CDR3 likely reflects a read error. This chain links TRBV7-9 with TRBJ1-4; tentative D call: TRBD1 (5 bases). The germline V gene has CDR1 SEHNR and CDR2 FQNEAQ (reference sequence). The ends were cut back, 5 bases at V and 4 bases at J, with 14 bases in the middle. The CDR3 contains 15 residues. CDR3 DNA: TGTGCCAGCAGCCTAACCCGACAGAGTAATGAAAAACTGTTTATT. Translating it yields CASSLTRQSNEKLFI.

V usage is TRBV12-3 or TRBV12-4 and J usage is TRBJ2-1, with 7 bases matching TRBD1. Unmatched junction bases numbered 8, after V lost 5 bases and J lost 10 bases. CDR3 length equals 13 residues. The CDR3 loop reads CASSDTGAGEQFF. DNA for the CDR3: TGTGCCAGCAGTGACACAGGGGCAGGGGAGCAGTTCTTC.

This clonotype has a count of ten or more. The chain couples TRBV11-2 to TRBJ2-5; tentatively, D is TRBD1 (6 bases). The J call is uncertain, as TRBJ2-1 better fits the DNA end. The CDR3 is 15 amino acids. The germline CDR1 and CDR2 sequences are SGHAT and FQNNGV. CDR3 sequence (DNA): TGTGCCAGCAGCTTATCGAACAGGGTTACTAGTGAGCAGTTCTTC. Translated: CASSLSNRVTSEQFF.

This clonotype was recorded many times. V usage is TRBV6-6 and J usage is TRBJ1-1; D might be TRBD1 (6 bases). The CDR3 covers 14 residues. The germline V and J ends were trimmed by 5 bases and 1 base, with 11 bases remaining between them. CDR1 is MNHNY, CDR2 SVGAGI, per germline (reference sequence). CDR3 in amino acids: CASSLQGSNTEAFF. The CDR3 DNA is TGTGCCAGCAGTCTACAGGGTTCGAACACTGAAGCTTTCTTT.

This clonotype has more than one count but fewer than ten. This sequence joins TRBV6-5 and TRBJ2-1, with D tentatively TRBD1 (6 bases). V was shortened by 6 bases and J by 8 bases, with 14 bases between the two germline ends. Germline CDR1 reads MNHEY; CDR2 reads SVGAGI. The CDR3 loop spans 13 amino acids. The CDR3: CASRLDRFHEQFF. The CDR3, as DNA: TGTGCCAGCAGATTAGACAGGTTCCATGAGCAGTTCTTC.

As for this clonotype: One junction end does not reproduce the germline sequence, and a read error may be involved. The V gene is TRBV7-9, the J gene TRBJ1-3; D perhaps matches TRBD1 (5 bases). The CDR3 sequence is 15 residues long. Per the germline V gene, CDR1 is SEHNR and CDR2 is FQNEAQ (reference sequence). The CDR3 reads CANSLAGPYGNTIYF. CDR3 nucleotides: TGTGCCAACAGCTTAGCGGGGCCGTATGGAAACACCATATATTTT.

This clonotype appeared a few times. The rearrangement links TRBV15 to TRBJ1-6; D might be TRBD1 (5 bases). Trimming took off 0 bases at V and 6 bases at J, with 9 bases between the two ends. CDR3 length: 15 residues. Germline CDR1 and CDR2: LNHNV and YYDKDF (reference sequence). DNA for the CDR3: TGTGCCACCAGCAGAGAACAGGTGATTAATTCACCCCTCCACTTT. Residues: CATSREQVINSPLHF. Full variable domain (remainder filled in from reference TRBV15 and TRBJ1-6): DAMVIQNPRYQVTQFGKPVTLSCSQTLNHNVMYWYQQKSSQAPKLLFHYYDKDFNNEADTPDNFQSRRPNTSFCFLDIRSPGLGDTAMYLCATSREQVINSPLHFGNGTRLTVT.

In its sample, this clonotype was seen a few times. The chain couples TRBV28 to TRBJ2-4, with D tentatively TRBD1 (5 bases). The V gene's germline CDR1 is MDHEN and CDR2 SYDVKM. The CDR3 length is 14 residues. V was clipped by 3 bases and J by 10 bases, with 16 bases between them. CDR3 sequence: CASSFPGSKGIQYF. CDR3 nucleotides: TGTGCCAGCAGTTTCCCGGGCTCCAAGGGGATTCAGTACTTC.

This clonotype was observed a few times. V and J are TRBV7-8 and TRBJ2-3; 13 bases map to TRBD2. CDR1 and CDR2 from the germline V gene are SGHVS and FQNEAQ. This CDR3 comprises 16 residues. After removal of 4 bases from V and 5 bases from J, the junction contained 6 bases not matched to a gene. The CDR3 here is CASSWRLAGGLDTQYF. The CDR3 DNA reads TGTGCCAGCAGCTGGAGACTAGCGGGGGGCTTAGATACGCAGTATTTT.

This clonotype appeared many times. V and J are TRBV29-1 and TRBJ2-1; D tentatively reads TRBD1 or TRBD2 (6 bases each). The CDR3 consists of 16 residues. Germline CDR1 SQVTM, CDR2 ANQGSEA. V lost 5 bases and J lost 8, with 25 bases in between. CDR3 in amino acids: CSVQNRERAKQDEQFF. Written as DNA, the CDR3 is TGCAGCGTTCAAAACAGGGAGCGGGCCAAGCAGGATGAGCAGTTCTTC.

The chain has TRBV12-3 or TRBV12-4 and TRBJ1-1, with TRBD1 matching over 9 bases. V was pared by 6 bases and J by 1 base, with 6 bases of the junction left unmatched. CDR3 length: 15 residues. The CDR3 here is CASRVPGQGNTEAFF. CDR3 bases: TGTGCCAGCAGAGTACCGGGACAGGGGAACACTGAAGCTTTCTTT.

This clonotype was observed a handful of times. The genes are TRBV10-1 and TRBJ2-5, with a weak D call TRBD2 (5 bases). The J call is doubtful: the DNA matches TRBJ2-7 better. CDR1 and CDR2 (germline): WNHNN, SYGVQD (reference sequence). The CDR3 consists of 13 residues. The CDR3 sequence: CASSSGIGHEQYF. CDR3 bases: TGCGCCAGCAGTTCGGGGATCGGACACGAGCAGTACTTC.

V is TRBV7-2 and J is TRBJ2-2; D is possibly TRBD1 (5 bases). V shed 9 bases and J shed 5 bases, with 13 bases lying between them. This CDR3 contains 13 residues. Germline V gene lookup returns CDR1 SGHTA and CDR2 FQGNSA. The CDR3 reads CASNLGVTGELFF. DNA of the CDR3: TGTGCCAGTAATCTAGGGGTAACCGGGGAGCTGTTTTTT.

This clonotype was recorded a few times. The gene calls are TRBV5-6 and TRBJ1-5; 7 bases align to TRBD1. With 4 bases clipped from V and 0 bases from J, the junction kept 4 bases outside the gene matches. From germline, CDR1 is SGHDT and CDR2 YYEEEE. This CDR3 is 15 amino acids long. The CDR3 here is CASSVTGYSNQPQHF. The DNA for the CDR3 is TGTGCCAGCAGCGTGACAGGGTATAGCAATCAGCCCCAGCATTTT.

This chain connects TRBV20-1 to TRBJ2-1, with D tentatively TRBD1 or TRBD2 (5 bases each). Trimming removed 5 bases at V and 10 bases at J, with 15 bases between. CDR1 and CDR2 from the germline V gene are DFQATT and SNEGSKA (reference sequence). CDR3 length: 12 amino acids. The CDR3 reads CSARDPLWEQFF. CDR3 coding DNA: TGCAGTGCTCGGGACCCATTGTGGGAGCAGTTCTTC.

The table lists this clonotype with a few counts. The rearrangement joins TRBV7-8 to TRBJ2-3, with TRBD2 matching 9 bases. The CDR3 is 15 residues long. Looked up from germline, CDR1 is SGHVS and CDR2 is FQNEAQ. The V gene end was trimmed by 8 bases and the J gene end by 7 bases; junction bases not matched to a gene: 13. The CDR3 DNA reads TGTGCCAGCTCGACAAGGGCTAGCGGGGATTATACGCAGTATTTT. Protein product: CASSTRASGDYTQYF.

This chain links TRBV6-1 with TRBJ2-3; 8 bases are shared with TRBD1. This CDR3 spans 19 amino acids. Trimming took 2 bases from V and 0 from J; bases not matched to a gene: 13. The germline V gene has CDR1 MNHNS and CDR2 SASEGT. CDR3 in DNA: TGTGCCAGCAGTGAATTATTGGGACAGGAGGTTTCTAGCACAGATACGCAGTATTTT. Translation gives CASSELLGQEVSSTDTQYF.

As to this clonotype: Sequence at one end of the junction differs from germline and may be a read error. The chain joins TRBV24-1 to TRBJ2-1; TRBD2 is a possible D gene (5 bases). Germline CDR1 KGHDR, CDR2 SFDVKD. This CDR3 contains 15 residues. The CDR3 protein is CVTSVRSGGHNEQFF. The CDR3 DNA is TGTGTCACCAGTGTGCGCAGCGGAGGCCACAATGAGCAGTTCTTC.

The chain employs TRBV28 and TRBJ2-5, with a weak D call TRBD1 (5 bases). The assigned J gene may be wrong: the sequence end matches TRBJ2-1 better. The CDR3 is 14 residues long. CDR1 and CDR2 from the germline V gene are MDHEN and SYDVKM. Written as DNA, the CDR3 is TGTGCCAGCAGTTTTCTAGGGGATTACAATGAGCAGTTCTTC. Amino acid sequence: CASSFLGDYNEQFF.

This clonotype was counted between two and nine times. The chain links TRBV18 to TRBJ2-4; either TRBD1 or TRBD2 may fit D (5 bases each). V was cut by 3 bases and J by 9 bases, with 12 bases left in between. This CDR3 has 13 amino acids. Germline loops: CDR1 KGHSH, CDR2 LQKENI. CDR3 DNA: TGTGCCAGCTCACCTGGGGGTGACTTCATTCAGTACTTC. This gives the protein CASSPGGDFIQYF.

The chain recombines TRBV24-1 with TRBJ1-4; D gene ambiguous. Trimming took off 4 bases at V and 8 bases at J, with 13 bases between the two ends. CDR3 length: 14 amino acids. Germline V gene lookup returns CDR1 KGHDR and CDR2 SFDVKD. The CDR3 loop reads CATSDRGLGEKLFF. For the CDR3, the DNA is TGTGCCACCAGTGACCGCGGGCTCGGGGAAAAACTGTTTTTT.

The chain carries TRBV11-3 and TRBJ2-7; TRBD2 is a possible D gene (5 bases). This CDR3 has 16 amino acids. The germline gives CDR1 SGHNT, CDR2 YENEEA. The CDR3: CASSLDGRGGSYEQNV. In DNA, the CDR3 is TGTGCCAGCAGCTTAGACGGACGGGGTGGCTCCTACGAGCAGAACGTC.

The rearrangement links TRBV29-1 to TRBJ1-1, with D possibly being TRBD1 (5 bases). Germline CDR1 reads SQVTM; CDR2 reads ANQGSEA. CDR3 length equals 14 residues. Trimming shortened V by 4 bases and J by 1 base, and 13 bases separated the two germline ends. CDR3 DNA: TGCAGCGTTGTACCAGGGCCCGCGAACACTGAAGCTTTCTTT. It encodes CSVVPGPANTEAFF.

This clonotype was seen more than once but under ten times. The chain has TRBV11-1 and TRBJ2-2; 7 bases line up with TRBD2. The V segment lost 4 bases and the J segment 5 bases; nucleotides outside the gene matches: 7. Germline lookup yields CDR1 SGHAT and CDR2 FQDESV (reference sequence). This CDR3 has 15 residues. The CDR3 DNA reads TGTGCCAGCAGCTCACGACTAGCAGGGACCGGGGAGCTGTTTTTT. As protein: CASSSRLAGTGELFF.